This T cell receptor (beta chain) is drawn from a study of OX40 agonist ivuxolimab in advanced cancers. Germline assignment: CDR1 MNHNY and CDR2 SVGAGI (reference sequence). Trimming took 5 bases from V and 0 from J, leaving 10 bases between them. This CDR3 has 14 residues. Profiled with immunoSEQ multiplex PCR; TCRdb holds only in-frame clones, not every one. The table has about 84,000 clones, around 94% seen once; the top ten hold 8% to 13%. This sequence was found in an adult with an advanced solid tumor such as melanoma, head and neck, liver or kidney cancer. This sample comprised CD4+ or CD8+ T cells sorted from blood, obtained in a trial of the OX40 agonist ivuxolimab. The chain combines TRBV6-6 with TRBJ1-1, with D tentatively TRBD1 (6 bases). The CDR3: CASSPGTLNTEAFF. The CDR3 bases are TGTGCCAGCAGTCCCGGGACACTGAACACTGAAGCTTTCTTT.